This T cell receptor (beta chain) emerged from a study of shared clonotypes between healthy human individuals (dated by TCRdb to 2020 to 2022). For context, the study as a whole: The cohort included three men and a couple of women between 18 and 49 years of age. For each donor, three plates each were used for CD4 naive and CD4 memory, two plates were used for CD8 naive, and one plate was used for CD8 memory. Per donor, leukapheresis produced somewhere between about 0.94 and 9.5 billion PBMCs. To increase sequencing depth and limit assay-specific biases, different laboratories used diverse techniques to prepare libraries and sequence TCR repertoires. To estimate repertoire size and how much clonotypes are shared between individuals, the study performed deep sequencing of blood TCR repertoires from about five healthy adults. Overall study outcomes, separate from this receptor: Across a handful of donors, around 5.4% of naive CD4, approximately 3.6% of naive CD8, approximately 2.5% of memory CD4, and approximately 0.42% of memory CD8 clonotypes were shared. Because the study included only a small number of donors, the genetic and exposure-history diversity represented was limited. Sampling was restricted to blood, and TCR repertoires in tissues likely differ from the TCR repertoires found in blood. Incomplete sequencing was indicated by rarefaction of sorted-subset datasets, despite the large sequencing depth. Estimated clonotype richness was generally larger for naive than for memory subsets. Compared with non-shared clonotypes, the clonotypes found in all four sorted-subset donors had higher generation probabilities. Based on pairwise subsampling, the degree of clonotype sharing among donors was expected to be affected by sequencing depth.

TCR CDR3 regions were amplified from genomic DNA by multiplex PCR using the deep immunoSEQ assay. Extracted genomic DNA from each cell subset was spread evenly across all wells of several immunoSEQ 96-well plates, with each plate serving as a replicate. For sorted subsets, approximately 190 ng of genomic DNA, equivalent to 25,000 to 35,000 T cell genomes, went into each replicate PCR. Purified libraries were measured with a Qubit 3.0 fluorometer, size-checked on a Bioanalyzer 2100, and measured again with the KAPA Library Quantification kit. Each immunoSEQ 96-well plate was sequenced on its own single-read 150-cycle Illumina NextSeq 550 flow cell. The source study handled its data this way. Because the immunoSEQ output held only junctional sequences and lacked quality scores, the filtering could not match the filtering applied to full-length reads. Sequences were annotated with PyIR, a Python wrapper for IgBLAST v1.9, using IMGT germline references to assign V/J genes and CDR3. Reads with weak V/J assignments (E-value above 1e-6), missing CDR3, stop codons, out-of-frame junctions, or ambiguous translated residues were removed. V3J clonotypes were defined as sequences sharing the same inferred V gene, J gene, and CDR3 amino acid sequence. To compute the percentage overlap between repertoires, the number of shared unique clonotypes was divided by the size of the smaller repertoire. Richness of each repertoire was evaluated using RTK rarefaction, the Chao1 estimator, and Recon v2.1 estimates of unobserved clonotypes. Generation probabilities were computed with OLGA for all TCRbeta clonotypes obtained by the gDNA method from four donors. Entries here come from immuneACCESS through TCRdb and include only in-frame sequences with V and J called. Some clones fail to appear in such tables; in the studies checked, an unresolved V gene covers under half of the shortfall, and the cause of the remainder is unknown. The V and J calls and clone size are taken from that table; D and trimming were inferred from the DNA. The sample table lists about 1.9 million clones, 90% to 95% of them with a count of one. Around 1.7% of the sample belongs to the ten largest clones.

Notes on this clone: There is no known antigen for this receptor. The input lacks base qualities; no much larger clone sits a single base away.

CD8 naive samples were obtained by positive selection for CCR7 among CD45RO-negative cells, yielding a CD45RA+CCR7+ population from which TemRA cells were excluded. Healthy HIV-negative adults with no recently reported acute infections or vaccinations were included as donors. All donors were Caucasian adults living in Nashville, Tennessee, USA. Blood was collected by leukapheresis, and PBMCs were isolated by Ficoll-Histopaque density gradient centrifugation and then cryopreserved in liquid nitrogen vapor phase. Analytical flow cytometry was used to check the purity and quantity of every magnetically sorted T cell population. Genomic DNA was isolated from each sorted fraction and quantified by UV absorbance on a Nanodrop 2000c. Sequencing was carried out using naive CD8+ T cells from PBMCs. In light of the paper, this sample's cell subset or site label describes: CD45RA+CCR7+. The sequence derives from a man aged 18 to 30 in good health. Some clones in this sample may be carry-over from other donors' samples.

The DNA sequence is given as TGTGCCAGCAGCTCCGCCAGGGAATCGCCCACCTACGAGCAGTACTTC. It specifies CASSSARESPTYEQYF. The chain is made from TRBV13 and TRBJ2-7, with TRBD1 tentatively as D gene (5 bases match). The CDR3 runs 16 amino acids, cysteine and phenylalanine included. Only the CDR3 DNA stays, 48 bases, in frame from base 1. V and J lose 4 bases and 2 bases, and a span of 18 bases separates them. CDR1 PRHDT and CDR2 FYEKMQ are derived from the germline V gene (reference sequence).